This T cell receptor (beta chain) was obtained from a study of T cells in Graves' hyperthyroidism and ophthalmopathy. The study, taken as a whole, reports: The majority of expanded thyroid clonotypes above 0.001 also appeared in blood. The model made its ophthalmopathy prediction, and onset followed a median around 6.9 months later. The authors' 13 V-J model separated ophthalmopathy from stable hyperthyroidism.

When ophthalmopathy did not progress within 18 months, Graves' hyperthyroidism was considered stable. The TCR beta CDR3 regions underwent amplification using RNA transcripts as the source. The study used the HTBI primer set for a first-round RT-PCR of the TCR CDR3. A single record per CDR3 protein comes from TCRdb applying MiXCR to the multiplex PCR reads. The sample consists of a few hundred thousand distinct CDR3 sequences, just over 45% of them appearing once. Comments on this clonotype: As yet, its antigen is unknown.

The CDR3 runs 13 residues. The germline V and J ends were trimmed by 4 bases and 3 bases, with 10 bases remaining between them. Per the germline V gene, CDR1 is SGHVS and CDR2 is FQNEAQ. The sample taken for sequencing was peripheral blood or thyroid tissue (not recorded which). The chain uses TRBV7-8 and TRBJ2-7, with D uncertain. This clonotype was obtained from a woman aged 18 to 35 with Graves' hyperthyroidism. The CDR3 region has the DNA TGTGCCAGCAGCTCTCCTGACAACTACGAGCAGTACTTC. It encodes CASSSPDNYEQYF. Using reference TRBV7-8 and TRBJ2-7 for the parts outside the CDR3, the full variable domain is GAGVSQSPRYKVAKRGQDVALRCDPISGHVSLFWYQQALGQGPEFLTYFQNEAQLDKSGLPSDRFFAERPEGSVSTLKIQRTQQEDSAVYLCASSSPDNYEQYFGPGTRLTVT.